This is a list of T cell receptor beta chains from one sample in a study of Ad26.COV2.S vaccination and SARS-CoV-2 variants. Assay: immunoSEQ multiplex PCR; the TCRdb copy retains only in-frame clones and omits some. The table shows about 480,000 clones, with 70% to 90% occurring only once. This specimen consisted of peripheral blood, obtained in a trial of Ad26.COV2.S vaccine versus placebo. These TCRs come from a person aged 18-60 years who received the Ad26.COV2.S COVID-19 vaccine or a placebo. Each CDR3 is given with its conserved first and last residue. The order of the fields is J gene, V gene, CDR3 length, clone size, D gene, CDR3 protein, CDR3 DNA. A D gene is named only where the DNA matches it firmly. Clone size, where shown, is once, few, many, or a class for clones that have expanded.

TRBJ1-2 | TRBV30 | 15 | . | TRBD1 | CAWRGQPLSNYGYTF | TGTGCCTGGAGGGGACAGCCTCTCTCTAACTATGGCTACACCTTC
TRBJ2-7 | TRBV27 | 16 | . | . | CASSLTGAGPTTKQYF | TGTGCCAGCAGTTTAACCGGAGCAGGGCCCACTACGAAGCAGTACTTC
TRBJ1-5 | TRBV30 | 15 | . | . | CAWSSQGRTNQPQHF | TGTGCCTGGAGTAGTCAGGGTAGAACCAATCAGCCCCAGCATTTT
TRBJ2-5 | TRBV25-1 | 14 | . | . | CASSDAGQRETQYF | TGTGCCAGCAGTGATGCGGGACAGAGGGAGACCCAGTACTTC
TRBJ2-5 | TRBV12-3/TRBV12-4 | 13 | few | TRBD1 | CASNRGFKETQYF | TGTGCCAGCAACAGGGGCTTCAAAGAGACCCAGTACTTC
TRBJ1-2 | TRBV7-3 | 14 | . | TRBD1 | CASSPGQGRDGYTF | TGTGCCAGCAGCCCGGGACAGGGAAGAGATGGCTACACCTTC
TRBJ1-6 | TRBV19 | 16 | . | . | CASRAGQRGYNSPLHF | TGTGCCAGTCGGGCAGGACAGAGGGGATATAATTCACCCCTCCACTTT
TRBJ2-1 | TRBV30 | 11 | . | . | CAWSVGAEQFF | TGTGCCTGGAGTGTCGGAGCGGAGCAGTTCTTC
TRBJ2-7 | TRBV5-6 | 13 | . | . | CASSLPLSYEQYF | TGTGCCAGCAGCTTGCCTCTCTCCTACGAGCAGTACTTC
TRBJ2-2 | TRBV29-1 | 13 | . | TRBD2 | CSVKREGTGELFF | TGCAGCGTTAAGCGGGAGGGAACCGGGGAGCTGTTTTTT
TRBJ2-1 | TRBV7-9 | 16 | . | . | CASSLGGIGSYNEQFF | TGTGCCAGCAGCTTAGGAGGGATTGGCTCCTACAATGAGCAGTTCTTC
TRBJ2-5 | TRBV30 | 13 | . | . | CAWAVTEKETQYF | TGTGCCTGGGCCGTGACAGAAAAAGAGACCCAGTACTTC
TRBJ1-5 | TRBV6-6 | 16 | once | TRBD1 | CASSYPRGEGNQPQHF | TGTGCCAGCAGTTACCCCAGGGGGGAAGGCAATCAGCCCCAGCATTTT
TRBJ1-2 | TRBV5-4 | 15 | . | . | CASSLEAGSNYGYTF | TGTGCCAGCAGCTTGGAGGCAGGGTCAAACTATGGCTACACCTTC
TRBJ1-1 | TRBV5-1 | 12 | . | . | CASSLEGAEAFF | TGCGCCAGCAGCTTGGAGGGTGCCGAAGCTTTCTTT
TRBJ2-2 | TRBV28 | 22 | . | TRBD2 | CASSLPGLAANGVPILTGELFF | TGTGCCAGCAGTTTACCGGGACTAGCGGCAAACGGTGTCCCGATCCTCACCGGGGAGCTGTTTTTT
TRBJ2-7 | TRBV21-1 | 15 | . | . | CASSKDTSGTYEQYF | TGTGCCAGCAGCAAAGATACTAGCGGGACCTACGAGCAGTACTTC
TRBJ2-2 | TRBV30 | 15 | . | TRBD2 | CAWKGEGGSTGELFF | TGTGCCTGGAAAGGGGAGGGAGGTAGCACCGGGGAGCTGTTTTTT
TRBJ1-2 | TRBV30 | 12 | . | TRBD1 | CAEGQGTGGYTF | TGTGCCGAGGGACAGGGAACGGGTGGCTACACCTTC
TRBJ1-5 | TRBV7-2 | 14 | . | . | CASSLAQGNQPQHF | TGTGCCAGCAGCTTAGCGCAGGGGAATCAGCCCCAGCATTTT
TRBJ1-4 | TRBV11-2 | 15 | . | . | CASSTTGTLSEKLFF | TGTGCCAGCAGCACCACAGGGACTCTTAGTGAAAAACTGTTTTTT
TRBJ2-3 | TRBV9 | 11 | . | . | CASSLSGQQYF | TGTGCCAGCAGCCTCTCGGGCCAGCAGTATTTT
TRBJ2-2 | TRBV12-3/TRBV12-4 | 13 | . | . | CASSLRGTGELFF | TGTGCCAGCAGTCTTAGAGGCACCGGGGAGCTGTTTTTT
TRBJ1-4 | TRBV14 | 13 | . | . | CASSLFLGGKLFF | TGTGCCAGCAGCCTATTCCTAGGGGGAAAACTGTTTTTT
TRBJ2-2 | TRBV7-9 | 10 | . | . | CATLAGELFF | TGTGCCACCCTGGCGGGGGAGCTGTTTTTT
TRBJ1-4 | TRBV15 | 14 | . | . | CATSRHGGGEKLFF | TGTGCCACCAGCAGGCACGGGGGGGGCGAAAAACTGTTTTTT
TRBJ1-1 | TRBV21-1 | 16 | . | . | CASSKGTAVRNTEAFF | TGTGCCAGCAGCAAGGGGACAGCAGTAAGGAACACTGAAGCTTTCTTT
TRBJ1-1 | TRBV28 | 13 | once | . | CASIPPPNTEAFF | TGTGCCAGCATTCCGCCCCCGAACACTGAAGCTTTCTTT
TRBJ2-7 | TRBV9 | 15 | . | TRBD2 | CASSAASSGDYEQYF | TGTGCCAGCAGCGCAGCCTCTAGCGGGGACTACGAGCAGTACTTC
TRBJ2-5 | TRBV28 | 14 | once | TRBD2 | CASSRSSGQETQYF | TGTGCCAGCAGTAGATCTAGCGGCCAAGAGACCCAGTACTTC
TRBJ2-2 | TRBV27 | 18 | . | TRBD2 | CASSPQSPLAVYTGELFF | TGTGCCAGCAGTCCACAATCCCCCCTAGCGGTTTACACCGGGGAGCTGTTTTTT
TRBJ2-2 | TRBV7-3 | 14 | . | TRBD1 | CASSPNTGVGELFF | TGTGCCAGCAGCCCAAATACAGGGGTCGGGGAGCTGTTTTTT
TRBJ1-5 | TRBV19 | 13 | once | TRBD1 | CASNSGQGQPQHF | TGTGCCAGTAACTCGGGACAGGGCCAGCCCCAGCATTTT
TRBJ1-1 | TRBV19 | 14 | . | TRBD1 | CASSPLDRATEAFF | TGTGCCAGTAGTCCGCTCGACAGGGCCACTGAAGCTTTCTTT
TRBJ2-1 | TRBV24-1 | 10 | . | . | CATSDFPGIF | TGTGCCACCAGTGATTTCCCTGGGATCTTC
TRBJ2-2 | TRBV6-2/TRBV6-3 | 17 | . | TRBD2 | CASSSLLAGARTGELFF | TGTGCCAGCAGTTCTCTATTAGCGGGAGCCCGTACCGGGGAGCTGTTTTTT
TRBJ2-7 | TRBV5-1 | 14 | once | . | CASSLDTGITEQYF | TGCGCCAGCAGCTTGGATACGGGAATCACAGAGCAGTACTTC
TRBJ1-6 | TRBV5-1 | 17 | few | TRBD1 | CASSLGTGGRGSSPLHF | TGCGCCAGCAGCTTGGGGACAGGGGGCAGAGGGAGTTCACCCCTCCACTTT
TRBJ2-7 | TRBV5-4 | 15 | . | TRBD2 | CASSLDVGTSYEQYF | TGTGCCAGCAGCTTGGATGTTGGGACTAGCTACGAGCAGTACTTC
TRBJ2-7 | TRBV4-2 | 18 | few | TRBD2 | CASSQEGGSGRPSYEQYF | TGTGCCAGCAGCCAAGAGGGAGGTAGCGGGAGGCCCTCCTACGAGCAGTACTTC